This T cell receptor (beta chain) was retrieved from a study of control samples from healthy donors and cancer patients. Trimming removed 5 bases at V and 3 bases at J, with 8 bases between. This CDR3 has 12 amino acids. In germline, CDR1 is KGHSH, CDR2 LQKENI. Sequencing was performed with immunoSEQ multiplex PCR; in TCRdb, only in-frame clones are kept and a portion is missing. Here the sample spans about 75,000 clones, approximately 94% being singletons. This clone was seen only once. The TCR was taken from a woman aged 40 to 50 in good health. V is TRBV18 and J is TRBJ2-7; D is unclear. The specimen sequenced was blood. Written as DNA, the CDR3 is TGTGCCAGCTCAAACGGCGACTACGAGCAGTACTTC. It translates to CASSNGDYEQYF.